These T cell receptor beta chains were read from a single sample in a study of identifying expanded T cells in peripheral blood. Generated by immunoSEQ multiplex PCR, the TCRdb table keeps only in-frame clones and is missing some. The sample yields around 84,000 clones, around 90% seen once. The sample taken for sequencing was blood. Receptor source: a person between 18 and 75 years old in good health. CDR3s include the opening cysteine and the closing phenylalanine or tryptophan. The order of the fields is D gene, J gene, V gene, CDR3 protein. D genes are given only for firm matches.

>-|TRBJ1-3|TRBV19
CASTTWTVGNTIYF
>-|TRBJ2-1|TRBV5-4
CASSEGSYNEQFF
>-|TRBJ2-5|TRBV9
CASSQIFYGPQGMQETQYF
>-|TRBJ1-5|TRBV30
CAWSVGQENQPQHF
>-|TRBJ1-4|TRBV14
CASSSTGGLLFF
>-|TRBJ1-1|TRBV4-1
CASSREKAGGRGAFF
>TRBD2|TRBJ2-7|TRBV6-6
CASSQAAGGNEQYF
>-|TRBJ1-2|TRBV19
CASSTMGADGNYGYTF
>-|TRBJ2-2|TRBV12-5
CASGLVLGPRVGELFF
>-|TRBJ1-1|TRBV29-1
CSVGGMNTEAFF
>-|TRBJ2-5|TRBV7-2
CASSDHDSRRETQYF
>-|TRBJ1-1|TRBV29-1
CSVGRQTTEAFF
>TRBD1|TRBJ1-1|TRBV11-3
CASSSSGQRNTEAFF
>-|TRBJ2-1|TRBV6-1
CASSEAQVIASEQFF
>TRBD1|TRBJ2-1|TRBV4-1
CASSQDSGTGWIDEQFF
>-|TRBJ2-5|TRBV5-1
CASSLVATGGSQETQYF
>-|TRBJ1-5|TRBV7-2
CASSWAKVGNQPQHF
>-|TRBJ1-3|TRBV7-8
CASSLMGTAGNTIYF
>TRBD2|TRBJ2-1|TRBV7-8
CASGIAGGPYEQFF
>-|TRBJ1-4|TRBV6-5
CASRSTPTNEKLFF
>TRBD2|TRBJ2-7|TRBV5-1
CASSWTSGGEYEQYF
>-|TRBJ2-7|TRBV6-1
CASRDFSYEQYF
>TRBD2|TRBJ2-1|TRBV19
CASSIVAGLEQFF
>TRBD2|TRBJ2-5|TRBV10-3
CAVLAVGLETQYF
>-|TRBJ1-2|TRBV7-2
CASSLASDSFIYGYTF
>-|TRBJ1-1|TRBV19
CASSNTFNTEAFF
>-|TRBJ2-3|TRBV30
CAWTGGWGDTQYF
>TRBD1|TRBJ1-5|TRBV30
CAWSGGTGESQPQHF
>-|TRBJ1-1|TRBV30
CAWSVLGGSTEAFF
>TRBD1|TRBJ2-2|TRBV7-9
CASSRQGASGELFF
>-|TRBJ1-3|TRBV30
CAWSVLSGNTIYF
>TRBD2|TRBJ2-3|TRBV7-2
CASSRTSGLTDTQYF
>TRBD1|TRBJ1-2|TRBV30
CAWSPQGAYGYTF
>TRBD1|TRBJ2-3|TRBV5-4
CASRKTGTGVTDTQYF
>TRBD2|TRBJ2-1|TRBV5-1
CASSLERAGGYNEQFF
>-|TRBJ2-7|TRBV27
CASSIFGVRSYEQYF
>-|TRBJ1-5|TRBV13
CASSLGDRNQPQHF
>-|TRBJ2-1|TRBV9
CASSVGYSSYNEQFF
>TRBD2|TRBJ2-1|TRBV30
CAWNSGGINEQFF
>TRBD2|TRBJ2-3|TRBV18
CASSPVLAGGNTDTQYF
>-|TRBJ1-1|TRBV20-1
CSARLGTEAFF